This TCR beta chain was sequenced for a study of shared clonotypes between healthy human individuals. Input per replicate PCR of unsorted PBMC was roughly 320 ng DNA, corresponding to approximately 30,000 T cell genomes. Profiled with immunoSEQ multiplex PCR; TCRdb holds only in-frame clones, not every one. The sample shows fewer than 600,000 clones, about four fifths of them seen only once. V was cut by 2 bases and J by 3 bases, with 13 bases left in between. The CDR3 extends over 16 amino acids. CDR1 and CDR2 from the germline V gene are MNHEY and SVGAGI. Concerning this clone itself: Its cognate antigen is unknown.

Study-wide findings and caveats: Donor clonotype sharing was expected to depend on sequencing depth.

The V and J genes are TRBV6-5 and TRBJ2-2; D is possibly TRBD1 or TRBD2 (6 bases each). Sample: PBMCs. This TCR derives from a woman in her forties in good health. Some clones in this sample may be carry-over from other donors' samples. CDR3 sequence (DNA): TGTGCCAGCAGTTACAAGGGGGGCGGTCACACCGGGGAGCTGTTTTTT. Protein: CASSYKGGGHTGELFF.